Included here is one T cell receptor (beta chain) sequence, with context. Its specificity is unknown. The CDR3 is made up of 16 amino acids. V trimming: 5 bases; J trimming: 2 bases; junction bases outside the gene matches: 7. CDR1 SGHVS and CDR2 FNYEAQ come from the germline V gene. The data originate from a study of T cell responses to AZD1222 COVID-19 vaccine. Study results and limitations: Clonal diversity was possibly underestimated; the donors were predominantly white British and more often female.

Here immunoSEQ multiplex PCR was the method, and the copy in TCRdb shows in-frame clones only, minus some. The profile covers approximately 100,000 clones, with about nine tenths appearing a single time and 35% to 50% taken by the ten largest. This specimen was peripheral blood, taken on day 0 of AZD1222 vaccination. The chain is built from TRBV7-6 and TRBJ2-3, with 10 bases matching TRBD2. The sequence was collected from an adult in good health. The CDR3 is CASSPLSGRATDTQYF. The CDR3 DNA sequence: TGTGCCAGCAGCCCCCTGAGCGGGAGGGCCACAGATACGCAGTATTTT.